The rows below give T cell receptor beta chains drawn from one sample of a study of T cells after yellow fever vaccination. TCRdb reanalysed the 5' RACE reads using MiXCR and keeps one entry per CDR3 protein. The profile shows 550,000 or so distinct CDR3 sequences, 15% to 20% of them singletons. Sequencing used PBMCs, obtained 15 days after the yellow fever booster vaccination. Receptors were obtained from a man aged 30 to 39 who received the YFV17D yellow fever vaccine. Both conserved end residues are part of each CDR3. D genes are given only for firm matches. The listing skips clone size in some rows; elsewhere it reads once, few, many or a size class.

clone_size j_call d_call v_call cdr3_aa cdr3_nt
few TRBJ2-6 . TRBV7-9 CASSLEVGANVLTF TGTGCCAGCAGCTTAGAAGTTGGGGCCAACGTCCTGACTTTC
many TRBJ2-2 TRBD2 TRBV7-7 CASSPLAGGTGELFF TGTGCTAGCAGCCCACTAGCGGGGGGCACCGGGGAGCTGTTTTTT
. TRBJ2-3 TRBD2 TRBV18 CASSHTSGDTQYF TGTGCCAGCTCTCACACTAGCGGAGATACGCAGTATTTT
few TRBJ2-1 . TRBV29-1 CSVPPQGQGYEQFF TGCAGCGTCCCACCCCAGGGGCAAGGGTATGAGCAGTTCTTC
. TRBJ2-7 TRBD2 TRBV20-1 CSASGAQRGVWEQYF TGCAGTGCCTCCGGGGCTCAGCGGGGGGTTTGGGAGCAGTACTTC
few TRBJ2-1 . TRBV18 CASSPSEESEQFF TGTGCCAGCTCACCATCAGAGGAGTCGGAGCAGTTCTTC
few TRBJ2-3 . TRBV12-5 CASGSNSDTQYF TGTGCTAGCGGGAGCAATTCAGATACGCAGTATTTT
few TRBJ2-2 TRBD1 TRBV29-1 CSVPSGGRTGELFF TGCAGCGTTCCCTCAGGGGGCCGGACCGGGGAGCTGTTTTTT
many TRBJ2-7 TRBD2 TRBV10-3 CAISEEAGGLEQYF TGTGCCATCAGTGAGGAAGCGGGAGGTCTCGAGCAGTACTTC
few TRBJ1-6 . TRBV9 CASSVGGGGSPLHF TGTGCCAGCAGCGTAGGGGGTGGGGGGTCACCCCTCCACTTT
. TRBJ2-7 . TRBV7-2 CASSLPGRSSYEQYF TGTGCCAGCAGCCTACCGGGACGAAGCTCCTACGAGCAGTACTTC
. TRBJ2-5 . TRBV28 CASTSRRVEETQYF TGTGCCAGCACCTCGAGAAGGGTTGAGGAGACCCAGTACTTC
few TRBJ2-7 TRBD2 TRBV20-1 CSARSGTATYEQYF TGCAGTGCTAGAAGCGGGACTGCAACCTACGAGCAGTACTTC
. TRBJ2-5 TRBD2 TRBV6-5 CASSYDWTSQETQYF TGTGCCAGCAGTTACGATTGGACTAGCCAAGAGACCCAGTACTTC
. TRBJ2-3 . TRBV20-1 CSAPMGSTDTQYF TGCAGTGCCCCGATGGGATCCACAGATACGCAGTATTTT
. TRBJ2-1 . TRBV28 CASIRGRNEQFF TGTGCCAGCATACGAGGCCGCAATGAGCAGTTCTTC
. TRBJ1-5 . TRBV5-1 CATAYSVQPQHF TGCGCCACGGCTTATAGTGTTCAGCCCCAGCATTTT
few TRBJ2-7 TRBD1 TRBV28 CASTSAGTDGREQYF TGTGCCAGCACCTCAGCCGGGACAGATGGAAGGGAGCAGTACTTC
. TRBJ1-2 . TRBV7-2 CASSPGQRGYTF TGTGCCAGCAGCCCAGGACAGAGGGGCTACACCTTC
few TRBJ2-3 . TRBV7-3 CATSYRGESDTQYF TGTGCCACCAGCTATAGAGGGGAATCAGATACGCAGTATTTT
. TRBJ1-1 . TRBV6-2/TRBV6-3 CASISGSNTEAFF TGTGCCAGCATTTCGGGATCGAACACTGAAGCTTTCTTT
. TRBJ2-1 . TRBV20-1 CSARGTVEQFF TGCAGTGCTAGGGGCACGGTAGAGCAGTTCTTC
. TRBJ2-7 TRBD2 TRBV6-1 CASKIAGGSYEQYF TGTGCCAGTAAGATAGCGGGAGGGAGTTACGAGCAGTACTTC
. TRBJ2-1 TRBD1 TRBV24-1 CATKTGANEQFF TGTGCCACCAAAACAGGGGCCAATGAGCAGTTCTTC
few TRBJ2-1 . TRBV3-1 CASSPDERWTYNEQFF TGTGCCAGCAGCCCGGACGAGAGATGGACCTACAATGAGCAGTTCTTC
few TRBJ2-7 . TRBV15 CATSRGGVSGTEEYF TGTGCCACCAGCAGAGGAGGGGTTTCCGGGACCGAGGAGTACTTC
few TRBJ2-1 TRBD2 TRBV10-1 CASSESAGGPGEQFF TGCGCCAGCAGTGAGTCGGCGGGAGGGCCAGGTGAGCAGTTCTTC
many TRBJ2-7 TRBD2 TRBV7-6 CASSFSAGGQYF TGTGCCAGCAGCTTCTCAGCGGGAGGGCAGTACTTC
. TRBJ2-7 TRBD2 TRBV27 CASSSLSGGAYEQYF TGTGCCAGCAGTTCCCTTAGCGGGGGAGCCTACGAGCAGTACTTC
. TRBJ2-2 . TRBV6-1 CASRRPKTNTGELFF TGTGCCAGCAGAAGACCCAAGACGAACACCGGGGAGCTGTTTTTT
few TRBJ1-3 . TRBV28 CASSRGGPGNTIYF TGTGCCAGCAGCCGGGGTGGACCTGGAAACACCATATATTTT
. TRBJ2-1 . TRBV6-2/TRBV6-3 CASRPAGTGAYNEQFF TGTGCCAGCAGACCCGCCGGGACGGGGGCCTACAATGAGCAGTTCTTC
. TRBJ2-3 . TRBV7-2 CASSPGVHADTQYF TGTGCCAGCAGCCCGGGGGTTCACGCAGATACGCAGTATTTT
few TRBJ2-3 . TRBV11-2 CASSWGTPQRDTQYF TGTGCCAGCAGCTGGGGGACCCCTCAGAGGGATACGCAGTATTTT
few TRBJ2-5 . TRBV12-3/TRBV12-4 CASSFGGETETQYF TGTGCCAGCAGTTTCGGCGGAGAAACAGAGACCCAGTACTTC
. TRBJ1-1 . TRBV3-1 CASSQGATAFF TGTGCCAGCAGCCAGGGGGCCACGGCTTTCTTT